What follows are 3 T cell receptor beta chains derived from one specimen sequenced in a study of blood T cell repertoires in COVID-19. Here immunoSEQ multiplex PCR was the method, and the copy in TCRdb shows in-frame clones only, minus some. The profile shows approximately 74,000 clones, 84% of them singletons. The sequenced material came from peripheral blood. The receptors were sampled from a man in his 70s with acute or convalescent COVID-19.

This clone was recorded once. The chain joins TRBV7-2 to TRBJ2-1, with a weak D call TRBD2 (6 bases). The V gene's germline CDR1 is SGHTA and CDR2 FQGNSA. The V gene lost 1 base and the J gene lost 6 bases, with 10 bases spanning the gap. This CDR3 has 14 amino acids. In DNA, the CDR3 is TGTGCCAGCAGCTTAGACTCAGCGGGCAATGAGCAGTTCTTC. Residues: CASSLDSAGNEQFF.

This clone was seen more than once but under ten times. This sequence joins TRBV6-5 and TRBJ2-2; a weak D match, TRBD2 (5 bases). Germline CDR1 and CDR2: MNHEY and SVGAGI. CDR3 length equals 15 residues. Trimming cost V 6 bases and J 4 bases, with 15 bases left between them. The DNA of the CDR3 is TGTGCCAGCAGGGTGGCCAGCGGACCCACCGGGGAGCTGTTTTTT. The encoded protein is CASRVASGPTGELFF.

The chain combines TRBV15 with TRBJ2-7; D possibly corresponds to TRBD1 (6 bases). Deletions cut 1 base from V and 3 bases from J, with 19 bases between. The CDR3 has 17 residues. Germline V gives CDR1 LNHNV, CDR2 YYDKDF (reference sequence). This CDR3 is CATSRVSGAGEGYEQYF. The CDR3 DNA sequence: TGTGCCACCAGCAGAGTGTCAGGGGCCGGTGAGGGCTACGAGCAGTACTTC. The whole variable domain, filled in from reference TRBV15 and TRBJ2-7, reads DAMVIQNPRYQVTQFGKPVTLSCSQTLNHNVMYWYQQKSSQAPKLLFHYYDKDFNNEADTPDNFQSRRPNTSFCFLDIRSPGLGDTAMYLCATSRVSGAGEGYEQYFGPGTRLTVT.